The subject of this entry is one T cell receptor beta chain. The data were taken from a study of identical twins. Template switching added a universal primer binding site, and final cDNA carried unique molecular identifiers. Via MiXCR, TCRdb re-called the 5' RACE reads, giving one row per CDR3 protein. The top ten hold 0.4% to 0.6% of the sample, which has about 530,000 distinct CDR3 sequences, 20% to 25% seen once. The sample was also reused in another study, on yellow fever vaccine responses in identical twins. That work adds: Vaccine-induced T cell responses in twins were reportedly observed to appear partly convergent, partly personalized.

This TCR was sampled from a woman between 18 and 30 years old in good health. Specimen: CD4+ T cells sorted from blood.

CDR3 nucleotide sequence: TGTGCCATCAACCCCGGGACAGGGGGCCGCAATGAGCAGTTCTTC. The encoded protein is CAINPGTGGRNEQFF. The rearrangement uses TRBV10-3 and TRBJ2-1; 12 bases line up with TRBD1. Trimming cost V 7 bases and J 6 bases; bases outside gene matches: 7. Germline V gene data show CDR1 as ENHRY and CDR2 as SYGVKD. The CDR3 spans 15 residues.